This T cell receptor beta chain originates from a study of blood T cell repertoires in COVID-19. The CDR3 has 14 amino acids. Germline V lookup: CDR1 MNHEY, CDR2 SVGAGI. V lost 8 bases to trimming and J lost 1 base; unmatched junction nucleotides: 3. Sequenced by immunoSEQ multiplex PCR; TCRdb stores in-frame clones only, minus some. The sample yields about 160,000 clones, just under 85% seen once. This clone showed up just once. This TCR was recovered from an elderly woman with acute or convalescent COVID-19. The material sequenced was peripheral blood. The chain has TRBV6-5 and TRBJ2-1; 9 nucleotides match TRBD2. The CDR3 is CASGAGGSYNEQFF. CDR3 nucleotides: TGTGCCAGCGGAGCGGGAGGATCCTACAATGAGCAGTTCTTC.